This T cell receptor (beta chain) was sequenced for a study of T-cell memory formation after mild COVID-19. V lost 5 bases to trimming and J lost 1 base; unmatched junction nucleotides: 8. From germline, CDR1 is MNHEY and CDR2 SMNVEV (reference sequence). The CDR3 is made up of 15 amino acids. One entry per CDR3 protein, called by TCRdb with MiXCR from the 5' RACE reads. Here the sample spans 280,000 or so distinct CDR3 sequences, 8% to 9% being singletons. The sequence was collected from a man aged 18 to 35 who had mild COVID-19 (a few samples of this study predate the infection). Cell type and time point are not known. Material: PBMCs or a T cell subset sorted from them (not recorded which). The chain is built from TRBV27 and TRBJ2-7; 7 nucleotides line up with TRBD2. The CDR3: CASSRGRGRSYEQYV. CDR3 coding DNA: TGTGCCAGCAGTCGGGGGAGGGGCAGATCCTACGAGCAGTACGTC.